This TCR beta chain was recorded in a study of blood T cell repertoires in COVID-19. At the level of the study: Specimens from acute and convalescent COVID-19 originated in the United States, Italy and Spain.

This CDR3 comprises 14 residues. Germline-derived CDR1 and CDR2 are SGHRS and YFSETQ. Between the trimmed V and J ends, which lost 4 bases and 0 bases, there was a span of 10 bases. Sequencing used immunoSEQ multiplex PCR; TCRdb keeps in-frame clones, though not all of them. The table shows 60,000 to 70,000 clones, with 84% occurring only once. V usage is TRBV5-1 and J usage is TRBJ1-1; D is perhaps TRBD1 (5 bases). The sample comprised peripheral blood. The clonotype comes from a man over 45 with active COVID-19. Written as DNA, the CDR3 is TGCGCCAGCAGCGGCGGGACTGTGAACACTGAAGCTTTCTTT. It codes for CASSGGTVNTEAFF.